This T cell receptor (beta chain) was identified in a study of beta chain features in type 1 diabetes. This clone was seen more than once but under ten times. Antigen unknown. Overall study results and limits: Because the template was cDNA, high-expressing cells might be over-represented. VDJ junctions sequenced from type 1 diabetes patients showed fewer insertions and more deletions. For Type 1 diabetes patients, all four CD4+ subsets carried TCRB CDR3s that were moderately but significantly shorter.

The CDR3 runs to 13 residues. The germline V gene encodes CDR1 MNHNS and CDR2 SASEGT. The V and J ends lost 1 base and 6 bases respectively, with 6 bases between them. The investigators reverse transcribed all of the isolated RNA, so they sequenced expressed TCRB transcripts. The method was immunoSEQ multiplex PCR; TCRdb's version includes in-frame clones alone and lacks a portion of them. Of around 430,000 clones listed, approximately 30% are singletons. The chain links TRBV6-1 to TRBJ1-4; D gene uncertain. This clonotype was sampled from a man aged 18 to 35 in good health. The sequenced material came from naive CD4+ T cells from blood. In nucleotides, the CDR3 is TGTGCCAGCAGTGAAGTTTGGCATGAAAAACTGTTTTTT. Translation: CASSEVWHEKLFF.